This entry lists 2 T cell receptor beta chains sequenced from one sample in a study of identical twins. TCRdb reprocessed the 5' RACE reads via MiXCR and lists one record per CDR3 protein. The table records 200,000 to 250,000 distinct CDR3 sequences, 6.5% to 8.5% of them present only once. These data were also reused for a study on yellow fever vaccine responses in identical twins.

The material sequenced was memory (CD45RO+) T cells sorted from blood. These receptors were taken from a woman aged 18-30 years in good health.

At least ten counts were recorded for this clonotype. The chain couples TRBV5-1 to TRBJ2-3; D not resolved. V was cut by 0 bases and J by 8 bases, with 13 bases left in between. Germline assignment: CDR1 SGHRS and CDR2 YFSETQ. The length of the CDR3 is 14 residues. CDR3 DNA sequence: TGCGCCAGCAGCTTGGCCGTAGCCTCACTTACGCAGTATTTT. Its translation: CASSLAVASLTQYF.

This clonotype was observed many times. This chain links TRBV12-3 or TRBV12-4 with TRBJ1-1; a possible D gene is TRBD1 (5 bases). Trimming left V 6 bases short and J 4 bases short, with 15 bases between. This CDR3 comprises 14 residues. CDR3 protein: CASRPGPPATEAFF. Written as DNA, the CDR3 is TGTGCCAGCAGGCCGGGACCCCCGGCCACTGAAGCTTTCTTT.